This paragraph covers one TCR beta chain sequence. This entry is derived from a study of blood T cell repertoires in COVID-19. On the study more broadly: Italy, Spain and the United States were the sources of the convalescent and acute COVID-19 samples. The cDNA or gDNA used as material had been derived from T cells, B-cell-depleted T cells, or PBMCs.

In the source study's methods: Using reference gene primer amplification, nucleated cell counts were estimated. Profiled with immunoSEQ multiplex PCR; TCRdb holds only in-frame clones, not every one. Clone size and the V and J calls come from that table; the DNA yielded D and trimming. There are over 250,000 clones in the sample; roughly 86% occur only once, and approximately 9.8% lies in the top ten. The CDR3 runs 14 residues. The V and J ends lost 5 bases and 1 base respectively, with 11 bases between them. Germline V gene data show CDR1 as SGHVS and CDR2 as FNYEAQ. The sequenced sample consisted of peripheral blood. This TCR was recovered from a man aged 40-50 years who had recovered from COVID-19. This chain connects TRBV7-6 to TRBJ1-1; D is perhaps TRBD1 (5 bases). The CDR3 bases are TGTGCCAGCAGCCCAAGCGGGGCGAACACTGAAGCTTTCTTT. Encoded protein: CASSPSGANTEAFF.